The 25 T cell receptor beta chains below were found in one sample sequenced in a study of T cell responses to AZD1222 COVID-19 vaccine. Libraries were prepared by immunoSEQ multiplex PCR; TCRdb keeps only in-frame clonotypes and omits some of them. The data contain about 110,000 clones, 88% of them singletons. The material was peripheral blood, obtained on day 0 of AZD1222 vaccination. The receptors originated from an adult in good health.

V gene TRBV6-5 combines with J gene TRBJ2-7; D might be TRBD2 (6 bases). Per the germline V gene, CDR1 is MNHEY and CDR2 is SVGAGI. V lost 6 bases and J lost 7, with 22 bases in between. CDR3 size: 15 residues. The CDR3 spells CASRGGGASFREQYF. CDR3 bases: TGTGCCAGCAGGGGAGGAGGGGCTTCCTTTAGGGAGCAGTACTTC.

This rearrangement joins TRBV7-8 to TRBJ1-1, with TRBD1 identical over 10 bases. This CDR3 is 15 amino acids long. V lost 4 bases and J lost 4; bases outside the gene matches: 6. Germline V lookup: CDR1 SGHVS, CDR2 FQNEAQ. CDR3 nucleotides: TGTGCCAGCAGCTCTACCCGGGACAGGGGCACTGAAGCTTTCTTT. The encoded protein is CASSSTRDRGTEAFF.

The J gene is TRBJ2-7, the V gene TRBV7-2, with a weak D call TRBD2 (6 bases). The V gene lost 4 bases and the J gene lost 0 bases, with 13 bases spanning the gap. Germline assignment: CDR1 SGHTA and CDR2 FQGNSA. CDR3 size: 15 residues. CDR3 residues: CASSSPGLYSYEQYF. The CDR3 DNA reads as TGTGCCAGCAGCTCCCCGGGACTTTACTCCTACGAGCAGTACTTC. Full variable domain (remainder filled in from reference TRBV7-2 and TRBJ2-7): GAGVSQSPSNKVTEKGKDVELRCDPISGHTALYWYRQSLGQGLEFLIYFQGNSAPDKSGLPSDRFSAERTGGSVSTLTIQRTQQEDSAVYLCASSSPGLYSYEQYFGPGTRLTVT.

The chain couples TRBV11-2 to TRBJ1-1; D is ambiguous. Trimming shortened V by 3 bases and J by 6 bases, and 17 bases separated the two germline ends. The CDR3 extends over 15 amino acids. Per germline, CDR1 SGHAT and CDR2 FQNNGV. DNA of the CDR3: TGTGCCAGCAGCTTCCTCCGGTTGGGAGAGGCTGAAGCTTTCTTT. It yields the protein CASSFLRLGEAEAFF.

This chain uses TRBV4-1 with TRBJ1-1, with D possibly matching TRBD1 (6 bases). V gave up 4 bases and J gave up 0 bases, with 12 bases separating them. Germline assignment: CDR1 MGHRA and CDR2 YSYEKL. CDR3 length: 15 residues. As DNA, the CDR3 is TGCGCCAGCAGCCGGGGGGACACCTTGAACACTGAAGCTTTCTTT. Translation gives CASSRGDTLNTEAFF.

This sequence joins TRBV2 and TRBJ1-5; unclear D gene. Germline lookup yields CDR1 SNHLY and CDR2 FYNNEI. The CDR3 is 14 residues long. V was clipped by 5 bases and J by 0 bases, with 8 bases between them. The CDR3 spells CASSSRTSNQPQHF. CDR3 sequence (DNA): TGTGCCAGCAGTTCACGGACTAGCAATCAGCCCCAGCATTTT.

This chain joins TRBV29-1 and TRBJ1-2; 8 bases fit TRBD1. Germline V gene sequence: CDR1 SQVTM, CDR2 ANQGSEA. V was pared by 2 bases and J by 6 bases, with 5 bases of the junction left unmatched. The CDR3 has 13 residues. The CDR3: CSVELTGDHGYTF. The CDR3 DNA is TGCAGCGTTGAATTGACAGGGGACCATGGCTACACCTTC.

The gene calls are TRBV6-5 and TRBJ2-7, with a possible D match to TRBD1 (6 bases). The germline V gene encodes CDR1 MNHEY and CDR2 SVGAGI. V gave up 8 bases and J gave up 3 bases, with 14 bases separating them. CDR3 size: 13 residues. This chain's CDR3 is CASSRDTNYEQYF. The CDR3 DNA sequence: TGTGCCAGCTCGAGGGACACCAACTACGAGCAGTACTTC.

The rearrangement joins TRBV7-9 to TRBJ1-5; D is possibly TRBD1 (5 bases). The CDR3 is 14 amino acids. Deletions cut 1 base from V and 7 bases from J, with 11 bases between. Germline values: CDR1 SEHNR, CDR2 FQNEAQ (reference sequence). The CDR3 region has the DNA TGTGCCAGCAGCTTAGTAGGAGGGGCCCAGCCCCAGCATTTT. It translates to CASSLVGGAQPQHF.

This chain links TRBV9 with TRBJ2-1, with TRBD2 matching 11 bases. CDR3 length: 15 residues. Germline CDR1 is SGDLS and CDR2 is YYNGEE. V was pared by 0 bases and J by 7 bases, with 3 bases of the junction left unmatched. CDR3 region: CASSVEVAGGNEQFF. DNA of the CDR3: TGTGCCAGCAGCGTAGAAGTAGCGGGAGGGAATGAGCAGTTCTTC.

This clone was counted a few times. This chain connects TRBV24-1 to TRBJ2-3; 7 bases match TRBD1. The CDR3 has 15 amino acids. Germline CDR1 is KGHDR and CDR2 is SFDVKD. The V segment lost 0 bases and the J segment 2 bases; nucleotides outside the gene matches: 1. The CDR3 protein is CATSDLGTDTDTQYF. The DNA of the CDR3 is TGTGCCACCAGTGATTTGGGGACAGACACAGATACGCAGTATTTT.

The V call is TRBV12-3 or TRBV12-4, the J call TRBJ2-1, with no clear D. The V and J ends lost 3 bases and 8 bases respectively, with 8 bases between them. There are 12 residues in the CDR3. CDR3 sequence: CASSFSAHEQFF. In DNA form, the CDR3 reads TGTGCCAGCAGTTTTTCGGCTCATGAGCAGTTCTTC.

The J gene is TRBJ2-7, the V gene TRBV27; TRBD2 aligns across 8 bases. This CDR3 comprises 15 residues. Germline V gives CDR1 MNHEY, CDR2 SMNVEV (reference sequence). The J segment lost 3 bases and the V segment lost 0 bases, leaving 4 bases of the junction unmatched. Here the CDR3 DNA reads TGTGCCAGCAGTTTATCGGATACTAGCGGCTACGAGCAGTACTTC. The encoded protein is CASSLSDTSGYEQYF.

This clone was seen more than once but under ten times. The V gene is TRBV19, the J gene TRBJ2-1, with 8 bases aligning to TRBD2. V was clipped by 6 bases and J by 0 bases; unmatched bases: 4. Germline V gene data show CDR1 as LNHDA and CDR2 as SQIVND (reference sequence). This CDR3 has 15 residues. The CDR3 is CASRLAGSSYNEQFF. For the CDR3, the DNA is TGTGCCAGTAGGCTAGCGGGTAGCTCCTACAATGAGCAGTTCTTC.

The chain links TRBV19 to TRBJ1-5, with 7 bases lining up with TRBD1. The CDR3 totals 15 residues. Looked up from germline, CDR1 is LNHDA and CDR2 is SQIVND (reference sequence). V lost 7 bases, J lost 2 bases, and 8 bases stayed unmatched. In DNA form, the CDR3 reads TGTGCCAGTACCTCCGACAGGGAGGGCAATCAGCCCCAGCATTTT. Protein: CASTSDREGNQPQHF.

The V call is TRBV18, the J call TRBJ1-6; D is perhaps TRBD1 (6 bases). This CDR3 is 15 amino acids long. Trimming shortened V by 3 bases and J by 5 bases, and 11 bases separated the two germline ends. CDR1 KGHSH and CDR2 LQKENI come from the germline V gene. CDR3 DNA sequence: TGTGCCAGCTCACCGAAGGGACACGATAATTCACCCCTCCACTTT. Encoded protein: CASSPKGHDNSPLHF. Based on the CDR3 plus reference TRBV18 and TRBJ1-6, the full variable domain is NAGVMQNPRHLVRRRGQEARLRCSPMKGHSHVYWYRQLPEEGLKFMVYLQKENIIDESGMPKERFSAEFPKEGPSILRIQQVVRGDSAAYFCASSPKGHDNSPLHFGNGTRLTVT.

The CDR3 DNA follows: TGTGCCACCAGCAGAGATCACACAATGGGGGCTGAAGCTTTCTTT. Protein product: CATSRDHTMGAEAFF. This rearrangement joins TRBV15 to TRBJ1-1, with D possibly TRBD1 on 5 matching bases. Germline lookup yields CDR1 LNHNV and CDR2 YYDKDF (reference sequence). The CDR3 runs to 15 residues. The V and J ends lost 0 bases and 6 bases respectively, with 14 bases between them.

The chain is built from TRBV10-1 and TRBJ2-7, with D tentatively TRBD1 (6 bases). V lost 3 bases, J lost 7 bases, and 22 bases lay in between. The CDR3 is 16 residues long. Germline V gene data show CDR1 as WNHNN and CDR2 as SYGVQD (reference sequence). The CDR3 loop is CASSELGHRDSREQYF. The CDR3 DNA reads as TGCGCCAGCAGTGAACTCGGACACAGGGATTCCCGAGAGCAGTACTTC.

This rearrangement joins TRBV5-8 to TRBJ2-3; 16 nucleotides match TRBD2. With 4 bases clipped from V and 1 base from J, the junction kept 6 bases outside the gene matches. The CDR3 is 18 residues long. Germline V CDR1 and CDR2: SGHTS, YDEGEE. The CDR3 DNA follows: TGTGCCAGCAGCCGTGGGACTAGCGGGAGGGCTGGCACAGATACGCAGTATTTT. This encodes CASSRGTSGRAGTDTQYF. The full variable domain, in which reference TRBV5-8 and TRBJ2-3 provide the parts outside the CDR3, is EAGVTQSPTHLIKTRGQQATLRCSPISGHTSVYWYQQALGLGLQFLLWYDEGEERNRGNFPPRFSGRQFPNYSSELNVNALELEDSALYLCASSRGTSGRAGTDTQYFGPGTRLTVL.

The chain carries TRBV27 and TRBJ1-4, with D possibly being TRBD1 (6 bases). Per the germline V gene, CDR1 is MNHEY and CDR2 is SMNVEV (reference sequence). With 6 bases removed from V and 3 bases from J, the gap between germline ends came to 14 bases. This CDR3 spans 15 amino acids. Here the CDR3 reads CASSRKTGANEKLFF. In DNA, the CDR3 is TGTGCCAGCAGCCGTAAGACAGGCGCTAATGAAAAACTGTTTTTT.

The chain recombines TRBV11-2 with TRBJ1-5; D not resolved. CDR1 and CDR2 from the germline V gene are SGHAT and FQNNGV. The CDR3 spans 13 residues. The V gene lost 2 bases and the J gene lost 7 bases, with 9 bases spanning the gap. In nucleotides, the CDR3 is TGTGCCAGCAGCTTAAGTTTAAGCCAGCCCCAGCATTTT. It yields the protein CASSLSLSQPQHF.

The chain is built from TRBV3-1 (or the pseudogene TRBV3-2) and TRBJ1-2; the D gene is possibly TRBD1 (6 bases). Trimming left V 4 bases short and J 7 bases short, with 22 bases between. This CDR3 region has 16 residues. The germline V gene has CDR1 LGHDT and CDR2 YNNKEL (reference sequence). This CDR3 reads CASSPKIWRGVFGYTF. The DNA of the CDR3 is TGTGCCAGCAGCCCCAAGATATGGAGGGGGGTGTTTGGCTACACCTTC.

The chain combines TRBV19 with TRBJ2-5; possible D gene TRBD1, 5 bases. CDR1 is LNHDA, CDR2 SQIVND, per germline (reference sequence). The CDR3 consists of 14 residues. The V and J ends lost 3 bases and 5 bases respectively, with 13 bases between them. The CDR3 coding sequence is TGTGCCAGTAGTATTTCTCAGGGCTGGGAGACCCAGTACTTC. Amino acid sequence: CASSISQGWETQYF. Full variable domain (remainder filled in from reference TRBV19 and TRBJ2-5): DGGITQSPKYLFRKEGQNVTLSCEQNLNHDAMYWYRQDPGQGLRLIYYSQIVNDFQKGDIAEGYSVSREKKESFPLTVTSAQKNPTAFYLCASSISQGWETQYFGPGTRLLVL.

The CDR3 loop reads CATSPRGKSGELFF. CDR3 sequence (DNA): TGTGCCACCAGTCCGAGGGGCAAGTCCGGGGAGCTGTTTTTT. The V call is TRBV24-1, the J call TRBJ2-2; D might be TRBD1 or TRBD2, each matching 5 bases. CDR3 size: 14 residues. The V gene's germline CDR1 is KGHDR and CDR2 SFDVKD. Trimming cost V 6 bases and J 6 bases, with 13 bases left between them.

The rearrangement links TRBV20-1 to TRBJ1-2; D ambiguous. Germline CDR1 reads DFQATT; CDR2 reads SNEGSKA (reference sequence). The CDR3 is made up of 11 amino acids. Trimming left V 5 bases short and J 5 bases short, with 9 bases between. The CDR3 DNA reads TGCAGTGCTCCCTGGGGATATGGCTACACCTTC. Translated: CSAPWGYGYTF.